This T cell receptor (beta chain) was recovered during a study of regulatory T cells in long-lasting Graves disease. TCR beta libraries were built with iRepertoire HTBI primers and Arm-PCR of CDR3 regions. Via MiXCR, TCRdb re-called the multiplex PCR reads, giving one row per CDR3 protein. This sample carries roughly 500,000 distinct CDR3 sequences, about 13% of them seen once, and the ten largest clones take about 9.1%. The time point is: newly diagnosed GD, antithyroid drugs for less than 3 months. PBMC RNA served as the TCR library source. By American Thyroid Association guidelines, Graves' disease was diagnosed in the cohort. This clonotype was seen repeatedly, ten times or more. These data were likewise used in another study, on T cells in Graves' hyperthyroidism and ophthalmopathy.

The sequencing used peripheral blood mononuclear cells (PBMCs), collected at new diagnosis, from a patient treated with antithyroid drugs. The receptor was isolated from a man under 40 with Graves disease.

The CDR3 protein is CSAILAGVTDTQYF. CDR3 sequence (DNA): TGCAGTGCCATACTAGCGGGAGTGACAGATACGCAGTATTTT. The chain couples TRBV20-1 to TRBJ2-3; 11 bases match TRBD2. The V gene end was trimmed by 6 bases and the J gene end by 3 bases; junction bases not matched to a gene: 5. The length of the CDR3 is 14 residues. The germline V gene encodes CDR1 DFQATT and CDR2 SNEGSKA (reference sequence).